One and the same sample provided the 3 T cell receptor beta chains below, sequenced in a study of CD8 T cells in ankylosing spondylitis. Study outcomes and limitations: In ankylosing spondylitis blood, a motif of seven or eight highly homologous TCR beta variants appeared characteristic.

What these receptors recognize is not known. TCRdb redid the calling of the 5' RACE reads with MiXCR, one entry per CDR3 protein. Of approximately 540,000 distinct CDR3 sequences listed, roughly an eighth were seen once; the top ten hold under 7.5%. Sequenced input: blood, either unsorted or a sorted T cell fraction (not recorded which). Every receptor here comes from a male donor with ankylosing spondylitis.

This clonotype was seen a handful of times. CDR3 coding DNA: TGTGCCACCAGTGATCCACGTGGGACTGGAAACACCATATATTTT. Translated: CATSDPRGTGNTIYF. The chain has TRBV24-1 and TRBJ1-3; D is ambiguous. The germline CDR1 and CDR2 sequences are KGHDR and SFDVKD. Trimming pared 3 bases from V and 2 bases from J, leaving 10 bases between. This CDR3 has 15 amino acids.

This clonotype occurred a few times. The rearrangement joins TRBV27 to TRBJ2-7, with D possibly TRBD2 on 6 matching bases. Trimming removed 5 bases from V and 0 bases from J, with 17 bases in between. The CDR3 is made up of 16 amino acids. In germline, CDR1 is MNHEY, CDR2 SMNVEV (reference sequence). Written as DNA, the CDR3 is TGTGCCAGCAGTCCAAACTCCGGGACTTACTCCTACGAGCAGTACTTC. Translating it yields CASSPNSGTYSYEQYF.

This clonotype has a count of ten or more. The chain is built from TRBV5-1 and TRBJ2-3; 10 bases fit TRBD1. Germline lookup yields CDR1 SGHRS and CDR2 YFSETQ. The length of the CDR3 is 15 residues. Trimming cost V 4 bases and J 1 base; bases outside gene matches: 3. CDR3 nucleotide sequence: TGCGCCAGCAGCGACGGGACAGGGGGCACAGATACGCAGTATTTT. It translates to CASSDGTGGTDTQYF.